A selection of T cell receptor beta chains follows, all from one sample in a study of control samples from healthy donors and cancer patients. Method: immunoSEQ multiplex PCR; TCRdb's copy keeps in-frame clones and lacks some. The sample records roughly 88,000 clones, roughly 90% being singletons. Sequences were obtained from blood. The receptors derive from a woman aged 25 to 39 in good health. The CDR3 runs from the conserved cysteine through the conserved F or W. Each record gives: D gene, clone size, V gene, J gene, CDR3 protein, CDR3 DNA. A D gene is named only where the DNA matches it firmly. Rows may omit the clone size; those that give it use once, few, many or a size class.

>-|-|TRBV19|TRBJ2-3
CASSKVPHSTDTQYF
TGTGCCAGTAGTAAGGTTCCCCATAGCACAGATACGCAGTATTTT
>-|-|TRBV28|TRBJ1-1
CASSALTANTEAFF
TGTGCCAGCTCCGCTCTTACAGCGAACACTGAAGCTTTCTTT
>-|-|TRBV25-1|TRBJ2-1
CASGWGLNEQFF
TGTGCCAGCGGATGGGGCCTCAATGAGCAGTTCTTC
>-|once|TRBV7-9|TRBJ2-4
CASSLPSRKNIQYF
TGTGCCAGCAGCTTACCATCCAGGAAAAACATTCAGTACTTC
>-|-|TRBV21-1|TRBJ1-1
CASSKGGEMNTEAFF
TGTGCCAGCAGCAAAGGCGGGGAGATGAACACTGAAGCTTTCTTT
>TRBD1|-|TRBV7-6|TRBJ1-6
CASSRTGGRSPLHF
TGTGCCAGCAGCCGGACAGGGGGGAGATCACCCCTCCACTTT
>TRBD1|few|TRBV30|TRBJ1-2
CAWNSETGPDGYTF
TGTGCCTGGAACTCCGAGACAGGGCCCGATGGCTACACCTTC
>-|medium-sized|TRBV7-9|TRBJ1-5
CASSQSTETNQPQHF
TGTGCCAGCAGCCAAAGCACAGAAACTAATCAGCCCCAGCATTTT
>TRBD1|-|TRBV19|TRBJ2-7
CASSINYERGPVYEQYF
TGTGCCAGTAGTATTAATTACGAAAGGGGGCCGGTCTACGAGCAGTACTTC
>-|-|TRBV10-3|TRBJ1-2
CAISEKGPGYGYTF
TGTGCCATCAGTGAAAAGGGGCCCGGCTATGGCTACACCTTC
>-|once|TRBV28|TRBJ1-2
CASRPEYGYTF
TGTGCCAGCAGGCCGGAATATGGCTACACCTTC
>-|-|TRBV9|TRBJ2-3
CASSPSGAVGDTQYF
TGTGCCAGCAGCCCATCTGGGGCGGTCGGAGATACGCAGTATTTT
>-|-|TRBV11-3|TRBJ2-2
CASSSPVGELFF
TGTGCCAGCAGCTCCCCGGTGGGGGAGCTGTTTTTT
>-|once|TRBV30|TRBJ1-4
CAWTPLDSNNEKLFF
TGTGCCTGGACCCCCCTAGACAGCAATAATGAAAAACTGTTTTTT
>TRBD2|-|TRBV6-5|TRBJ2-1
CASAISGRSSNEQFF
TGTGCCAGTGCGATTAGCGGGAGATCCAGCAATGAGCAGTTCTTC
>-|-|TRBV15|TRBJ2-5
CATSRDWGTQYF
TGTGCCACCAGCAGAGATTGGGGGACCCAGTACTTC
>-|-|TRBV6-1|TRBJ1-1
CASSEAGNTEAFF
TGTGCCAGCAGTGAAGCGGGGAACACTGAAGCTTTCTTT
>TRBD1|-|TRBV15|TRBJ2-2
CATSRGQGRSLVGELFF
TGTGCCACCAGCAGGGGACAGGGGCGGTCTTTAGTCGGGGAGCTGTTTTTT
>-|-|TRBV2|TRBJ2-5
CASSPTERETQYF
TGTGCCAGCAGTCCGACGGAAAGAGAGACCCAGTACTTC
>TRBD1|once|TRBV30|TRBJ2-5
CAWETGGTETQYF
TGTGCCTGGGAAACAGGGGGCACGGAGACCCAGTACTTC
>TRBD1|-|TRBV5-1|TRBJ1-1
CASSLGQQSAEAFF
TGCGCCAGCAGCCTGGGACAGCAAAGTGCTGAAGCTTTCTTT
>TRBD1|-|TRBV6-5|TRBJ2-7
CASSYTPGQTRYEQYF
TGTGCCAGCAGTTACACCCCGGGACAGACCAGATACGAGCAGTACTTC
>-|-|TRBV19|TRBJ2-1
CASSIGVGLSYNEQFF
TGTGCCAGTAGTATAGGAGTCGGGTTATCGTACAATGAGCAGTTCTTC
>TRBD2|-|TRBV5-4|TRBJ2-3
CASSRGLAGGPEGTQYF
TGTGCCAGCAGCCGAGGACTAGCGGGAGGGCCAGAAGGTACGCAGTATTTT
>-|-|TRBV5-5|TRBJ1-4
CASSLAFRQATNEKLFF
TGTGCCAGCAGCTTGGCTTTCCGGCAAGCAACTAATGAAAAACTGTTTTTT
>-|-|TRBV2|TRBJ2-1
CASTRDQRVTYNEQFF
TGTGCCAGCACCCGGGACCAAAGGGTGACCTACAATGAGCAGTTCTTC
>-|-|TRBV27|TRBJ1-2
CASGYLGNYGYTF
TGTGCCAGCGGTTATCTGGGGAACTATGGCTACACCTTC
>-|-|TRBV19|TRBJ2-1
CASSIPASRLYNEQFF
TGTGCCAGTAGTATCCCGGCTTCCCGCCTCTACAATGAGCAGTTCTTC
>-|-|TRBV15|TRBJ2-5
CATSRASETQYF
TGTGCCACCAGCAGAGCGTCGGAGACCCAGTACTTC
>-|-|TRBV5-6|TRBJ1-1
CASSLGQGNLNTEAFF
TGTGCCAGCAGCTTGGGGCAGGGGAACTTGAACACTGAAGCTTTCTTT
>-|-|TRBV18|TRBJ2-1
CASSPFGSRGHNEQFF
TGTGCCAGCTCACCATTCGGCTCCCGGGGGCACAATGAGCAGTTCTTC
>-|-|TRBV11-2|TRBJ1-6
CASSFEEISPLHF
TGTGCCAGCAGCTTCGAGGAGATCTCACCCCTCCACTTT
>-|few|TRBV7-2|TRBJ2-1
CASSFLLSSYNEQFF
TGTGCCAGCAGCTTTCTGCTTAGCTCCTACAATGAGCAGTTCTTC
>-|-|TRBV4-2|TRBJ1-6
CASSQDPGVTNSPLHF
TGTGCCAGCAGCCAAGATCCGGGAGTTACTAATTCACCCCTCCACTTT
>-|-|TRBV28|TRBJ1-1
CAGSGFSATEAFF
TGTGCCGGGTCAGGGTTCTCGGCCACTGAAGCTTTCTTT
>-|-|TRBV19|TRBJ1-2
CASSIAPRTELGYTF
TGTGCCAGTAGTATAGCGCCCCGGACAGAACTTGGCTACACCTTC
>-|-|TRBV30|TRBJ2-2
CAWSVFTGELFF
TGTGCCTGGAGTGTGTTCACCGGGGAGCTGTTTTTT
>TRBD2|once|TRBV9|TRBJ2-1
CASSVGSGGANEQFF
TGTGCCAGCAGCGTAGGTAGCGGGGGGGCAAATGAGCAGTTCTTC
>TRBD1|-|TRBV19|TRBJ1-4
CASSPYPGQHEKLFF
TGTGCCAGTAGCCCTTATCCGGGACAGCATGAAAAACTGTTTTTT
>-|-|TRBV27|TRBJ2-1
CASSLSSGRSYNEQFF
TGTGCCAGCAGTTTATCCTCGGGGCGGTCCTACAATGAGCAGTTCTTC
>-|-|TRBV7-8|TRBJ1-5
CASSGPGLSSYSNQPQHF
TGTGCCAGCAGCGGACCGGGTCTTTCCAGTTATAGCAATCAGCCCCAGCATTTT
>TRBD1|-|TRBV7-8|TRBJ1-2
CASSPDRVYGYTF
TGTGCCAGCAGCCCGGACAGGGTCTATGGCTACACCTTC
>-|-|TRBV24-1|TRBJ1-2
CATSDLPLQRSKGGRAGYTF
TGTGCCACCAGTGATTTACCCCTTCAAAGGTCGAAAGGGGGGAGAGCGGGCTACACCTTC
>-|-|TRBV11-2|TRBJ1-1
CASSLYAENTEAFF
TGTGCCAGCAGCTTATACGCGGAGAACACTGAAGCTTTCTTT
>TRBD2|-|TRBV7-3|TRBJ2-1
CASHSGGDNEQFF
TGTGCCAGCCATAGCGGGGGGGACAATGAGCAGTTCTTC
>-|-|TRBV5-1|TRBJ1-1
CASSLSSVTNTEAFF
TGCGCCAGCAGCTTGTCCTCCGTTACGAACACTGAAGCTTTCTTT
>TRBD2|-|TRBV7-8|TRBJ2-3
CASSPTQIAGASTDTQYF
TGTGCCAGCAGCCCAACACAAATAGCGGGGGCCTCCACAGATACGCAGTATTTT
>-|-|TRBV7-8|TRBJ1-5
CASSFGGRNSNQPQHF
TGTGCCAGCAGCTTCGGGGGCAGAAATAGCAATCAGCCCCAGCATTTT
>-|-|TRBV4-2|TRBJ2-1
CASSQDRHEQFF
TGTGCCAGCAGCCAAGATCGTCATGAGCAGTTCTTC
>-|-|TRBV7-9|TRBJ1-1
CASSLRQVENTEAFF
TGTGCCAGCAGCTTAAGGCAGGTGGAGAACACTGAAGCTTTCTTT
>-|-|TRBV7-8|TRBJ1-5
CASSSEGHNQPQHF
TGTGCCAGCAGCTCTGAGGGACACAATCAGCCCCAGCATTTT
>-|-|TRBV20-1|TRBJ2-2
CSASSGTFTGELFF
TGCAGTGCTAGTTCTGGGACATTCACCGGGGAGCTGTTTTTT
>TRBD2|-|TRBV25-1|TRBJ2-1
CASAGTSGRAVGEQFF
TGTGCCAGCGCCGGGACTAGCGGGAGGGCGGTTGGTGAGCAGTTCTTC
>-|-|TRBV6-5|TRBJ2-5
CASTPGAGGETQYF
TGTGCCAGCACCCCTGGGGCGGGCGGGGAGACCCAGTACTTC
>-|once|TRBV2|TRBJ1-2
CASSARQTNYGYTF
TGTGCCAGCAGCGCCCGACAGACTAACTATGGCTACACCTTC